This T cell receptor (beta chain) was sequenced for a study of cytomegalovirus exposure and HLA in healthy donors. In the study overall: About 83 million unique TCRs from HLA-typed donors made up an early data release.

Regarding this clone: What it binds is unknown.

Primers for the PCR totalled 60 Vbeta and 13 Jbeta. TCRdb's copy holds only in-frame clones and misses some; the assay was immunoSEQ multiplex PCR. The sample carries about 130,000 clones, less than 85% recorded once. Germline loops: CDR1 SEHNR, CDR2 FQNEAQ (reference sequence). The CDR3 spans 13 residues. V lost 4 bases to trimming and J lost 6 bases, with 12 bases between them. The study's findings and limits: In a later analysis, productive TCRs from donors in an Asian-associated ancestry cluster reportedly carried fewer N-insertions than the cohort mean. Prior analysis indicated that the majority of TCR beta V segments exhibited productivity approximately 87% or approximately 30% of the time. Later on, a genetic analysis was performed. It linked a missense variant in DCLRE1C with V- and J-gene trimming of TCR beta.

The rearrangement joins TRBV7-9 to TRBJ1-2; D unresolved. Material for sequencing was PBMCs. This TCR came from a man aged 18 to 29 in good health and CMV-seropositive. The CDR3 here is CASSSVEGNGYTF. The DNA for the CDR3 is TGTGCCAGCAGCTCCGTTGAGGGAAATGGCTACACCTTC.